This is a list of T cell receptor beta chains from one sample in a study of identifying expanded T cells in peripheral blood. This table comes from immunoSEQ multiplex PCR, and its TCRdb copy is limited to in-frame clones, with some not included. The data show more than 85,000 clones, about 88% seen once. Material: blood. Receptors originate from a person aged 18 to 75 in good health. The CDR3 runs from the conserved cysteine through the conserved F or W.

CDR3 protein: CASSLTSGSYEQYF
J gene: TRBJ2-7
V gene: TRBV7-2

CDR3 protein: CASSFGPYEQYF
J gene: TRBJ2-7
V gene: TRBV7-2

CDR3 protein: CASSYAQGSYNEQFF
J gene: TRBJ2-1
V gene: TRBV6-5

CDR3 protein: CATSRGAGTGGVAFF
J gene: TRBJ1-1
V gene: TRBV15

CDR3 protein: CASSPRTGGVRYEQYF
J gene: TRBJ2-7
V gene: TRBV7-2

CDR3 protein: CASSLLVSQGYTF
J gene: TRBJ1-2
V gene: TRBV7-9

CDR3 protein: CSVVATYEQYF
J gene: TRBJ2-7
V gene: TRBV29-1

CDR3 protein: CASSQANTDTQYF
J gene: TRBJ2-3
V gene: TRBV14

CDR3 protein: CASSETGQGALRVMETQYF
J gene: TRBJ2-5
V gene: TRBV2

CDR3 protein: CASSLSPAYNEQFF
J gene: TRBJ2-1
V gene: TRBV7-3

CDR3 protein: CASSPPEESYGYTF
J gene: TRBJ1-2
V gene: TRBV7-9

CDR3 protein: CASSYSPGAPSSYEQYF
J gene: TRBJ2-7
V gene: TRBV7-9

CDR3 protein: CASRQEGREQYF
J gene: TRBJ2-7
V gene: TRBV11-2

CDR3 protein: CASQGPYNSPLHF
J gene: TRBJ1-6
V gene: TRBV7-9

CDR3 protein: CASRSLAGGLETQYF
J gene: TRBJ2-5
V gene: TRBV2

CDR3 protein: CATAGRDNSPLHF
J gene: TRBJ1-6
V gene: TRBV25-1

CDR3 protein: CASSPGTASGNTEAFF
J gene: TRBJ1-1
V gene: TRBV5-1

CDR3 protein: CASSLYSGRPGEQYF
J gene: TRBJ2-7
V gene: TRBV28

CDR3 protein: CASSLGAREGTEAFF
J gene: TRBJ1-1
V gene: TRBV5-1

CDR3 protein: CASSEPGGRRSPLHF
J gene: TRBJ1-6
V gene: TRBV25-1

CDR3 protein: CASSPAGQGVDTIYF
J gene: TRBJ1-3
V gene: TRBV7-9

CDR3 protein: CASSLRGSVGTDTQYF
J gene: TRBJ2-3
V gene: TRBV28

CDR3 protein: CASSQTTGEHEQYF
J gene: TRBJ2-7
V gene: TRBV6-1

CDR3 protein: CASSSRRDSGNTIYF
J gene: TRBJ1-3
V gene: TRBV27

CDR3 protein: CASSLRWGTGDTDTQYF
J gene: TRBJ2-3
V gene: TRBV5-4

CDR3 protein: CASSLDGGGIGELFF
J gene: TRBJ2-2
V gene: TRBV5-1

CDR3 protein: CASSLASPYNEQFF
J gene: TRBJ2-1
V gene: TRBV5-8

CDR3 protein: CASRLRGKMNTEAFF
J gene: TRBJ1-1
V gene: TRBV10-1

CDR3 protein: CASSQDRTANSGNTIYF
J gene: TRBJ1-3
V gene: TRBV4-3

CDR3 protein: CASRIQTGANEQFF
J gene: TRBJ2-1
V gene: TRBV6-5

CDR3 protein: CASSPDLSGELFF
J gene: TRBJ2-2
V gene: TRBV19

CDR3 protein: CASSPGQGLEGYTF
J gene: TRBJ1-2
V gene: TRBV28

CDR3 protein: CSVDHRDSGNTIYF
J gene: TRBJ1-3
V gene: TRBV29-1

CDR3 protein: CAIRTREGQYEQYF
J gene: TRBJ2-7
V gene: TRBV10-3

CDR3 protein: CASSDTGLNTEAFF
J gene: TRBJ1-1
V gene: TRBV6-6

CDR3 protein: CASSHRGQGDTGELFF
J gene: TRBJ2-2
V gene: TRBV5-8

CDR3 protein: CASSLSLYGEQYF
J gene: TRBJ2-7
V gene: TRBV5-1

CDR3 protein: CSVEGTGSGNTIYF
J gene: TRBJ1-3
V gene: TRBV29-1

CDR3 protein: CASSNQGSLETQYF
J gene: TRBJ2-5
V gene: TRBV5-1

CDR3 protein: CATMTGLSTGNTIYF
J gene: TRBJ1-3
V gene: TRBV19

CDR3 protein: CSAREPSGYTF
J gene: TRBJ1-2
V gene: TRBV20-1

CDR3 protein: CASSEGAGFNQPQHF
J gene: TRBJ1-5
V gene: TRBV2

CDR3 protein: CASSQGGADRGSYEQYF
J gene: TRBJ2-7
V gene: TRBV4-2

CDR3 protein: CASSLASGRGNEQFF
J gene: TRBJ2-1
V gene: TRBV7-6

CDR3 protein: CASSYSRDTGELFF
J gene: TRBJ2-2
V gene: TRBV6-6

CDR3 protein: CASSFLDATNEKLFF
J gene: TRBJ1-4
V gene: TRBV28

CDR3 protein: CAIRNQDSGNEQFF
J gene: TRBJ2-1
V gene: TRBV10-3

CDR3 protein: CASSHLGGLAGNEQFF
J gene: TRBJ2-1
V gene: TRBV23-1

CDR3 protein: CATSGLGTDQPQHF
J gene: TRBJ1-5
V gene: TRBV15

CDR3 protein: CASSLVWTSGIRNEQFF
J gene: TRBJ2-1
V gene: TRBV5-1

CDR3 protein: CASSYIGEAFF
J gene: TRBJ1-1
V gene: TRBV6-6

CDR3 protein: CASGLEGGQPQHF
J gene: TRBJ1-5
V gene: TRBV12-5

CDR3 protein: CASSGTAYEQYF
J gene: TRBJ2-7
V gene: TRBV6-5

CDR3 protein: CASSYGLAVSTDTQYF
J gene: TRBJ2-3
V gene: TRBV6-6

CDR3 protein: CASSQATGLVSSSYNEQFF
J gene: TRBJ2-1
V gene: TRBV4-1

CDR3 protein: CASSPSQGLGKTQYF
J gene: TRBJ2-5
V gene: TRBV6-5

CDR3 protein: CASSPPAGEKYNEQFF
J gene: TRBJ2-1
V gene: TRBV28

CDR3 protein: CASRRGLAGGNTGELFF
J gene: TRBJ2-2
V gene: TRBV5-4

CDR3 protein: CASTRGERSPLHF
J gene: TRBJ1-6
V gene: TRBV2

CDR3 protein: CASSEMGQGRSEAFF
J gene: TRBJ1-1
V gene: TRBV2